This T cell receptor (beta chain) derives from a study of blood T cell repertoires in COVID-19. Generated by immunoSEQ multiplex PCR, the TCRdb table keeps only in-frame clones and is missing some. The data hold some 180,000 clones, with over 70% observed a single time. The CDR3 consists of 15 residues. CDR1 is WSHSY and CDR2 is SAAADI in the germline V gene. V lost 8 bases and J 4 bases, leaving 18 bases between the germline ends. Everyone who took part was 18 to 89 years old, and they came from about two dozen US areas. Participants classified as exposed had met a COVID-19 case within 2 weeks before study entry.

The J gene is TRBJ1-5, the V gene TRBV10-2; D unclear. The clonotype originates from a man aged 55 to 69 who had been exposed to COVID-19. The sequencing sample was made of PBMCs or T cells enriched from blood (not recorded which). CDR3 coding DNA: TGCGCCAGCTTAAGTGCAGTCGCTCCTAATCAGCCCCAGCATTTT. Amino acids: CASLSAVAPNQPQHF.